These 27 T cell receptor beta chains share one sample of origin, sequenced in a study of blood T cell repertoires in COVID-19. Assay: immunoSEQ multiplex PCR; the TCRdb copy retains only in-frame clones and omits some. The repertoire holds roughly 220,000 clones, with about 86% as singletons. Sequencing was done on a sample of peripheral blood. The receptors derive from a woman in her thirties who had recovered from COVID-19.

V and J are TRBV24-1 and TRBJ2-4; 7 bases fit TRBD1. Losses at the gene ends were 4 bases for V and 16 bases for J; bases not matched to a gene: 9. The CDR3 consists of 12 residues. Germline CDR1 reads KGHDR; CDR2 reads SFDVKD. The CDR3 reads CATSDPTGALYF. In DNA form, the CDR3 reads TGTGCCACCAGTGACCCCACAGGGGCCCTCTACTTC.

The genes are TRBV21-1 and TRBJ2-7; TRBD1, the table's D call, lacks a check against the DNA. TRBV21-1 is a pseudogene locus. The CDR3 consists of 16 residues. The CDR3 reads CASSKRCRGSSYEQYF. The CDR3 nucleotides read TGTGCCAGCAGCAAAAGGTGCAGGGGGAGCTCCTACGAGCAGTACTTC.

This chain connects TRBV28 to TRBJ1-2; D perhaps matches TRBD1 (6 bases). Germline assignment: CDR1 MDHEN and CDR2 SYDVKM. CDR3 size: 15 residues. V lost 7 bases and J lost 7, with 22 bases in between. CDR3 sequence (DNA): TGTGCCAGCAACTGGGGAACCTACCTAGGGGGTGGCTACACCTTC. Translation: CASNWGTYLGGGYTF.

The rearrangement links TRBV10-1 to TRBJ2-1; a possible D gene is TRBD1 (5 bases). V was clipped by 3 bases and J by 4 bases, with 13 bases between them. Germline V gives CDR1 WNHNN, CDR2 SYGVQD (reference sequence). The CDR3 runs to 15 residues. This chain's CDR3 is CASSEGATDYNEQFF. CDR3 in DNA: TGCGCCAGCAGTGAAGGGGCAACAGATTACAATGAGCAGTTCTTC.

This rearrangement joins TRBV10-1 to TRBJ1-1; TRBD1 matches 9 bases. The V segment lost 0 bases and the J segment 6 bases; nucleotides outside the gene matches: 5. Germline loops: CDR1 WNHNN, CDR2 SYGVQD (reference sequence). This CDR3 is 15 amino acids long. CDR3 in DNA: TGCGCCAGCAGTGAGTCGGGGGACAGGGAACCTGAAGCTTTCTTT. Amino acids: CASSESGDREPEAFF.

The chain recombines TRBV28 with TRBJ1-5; no reliable D call. CDR1 is MDHEN, CDR2 SYDVKM, per germline. Trimming removed 4 bases at V and 0 bases at J, with 10 bases between. This CDR3 contains 15 residues. CDR3 residues: CASSYGRLSNQPQHF. CDR3 in DNA: TGTGCCAGCAGTTATGGCAGACTTAGCAATCAGCCCCAGCATTTT.

The chain links TRBV9 to TRBJ2-7; weak D call: TRBD2 (6 bases). Germline assignment: CDR1 SGDLS and CDR2 YYNGEE. V lost 5 bases to trimming and J lost 3 bases, with 9 bases between them. CDR3 size: 12 residues. The chain's CDR3 is CASRRSGYEQYF. The CDR3 DNA follows: TGTGCCAGCAGACGTAGCGGCTACGAGCAGTACTTC.

The genes are TRBV28 and TRBJ1-6; D unclear. The CDR3 consists of 16 residues. The V gene's germline CDR1 is MDHEN and CDR2 SYDVKM. V was clipped by 2 bases and J by 0 bases, with 8 bases between them. In DNA, the CDR3 is TGTGCCAGCAGTTTAGACACAAGCTCCTATAATTCACCCCTCCACTTT. Translation gives CASSLDTSSYNSPLHF.

This chain links TRBV9 with TRBJ1-2, with D unresolved. In germline, CDR1 is SGDLS, CDR2 YYNGEE. V gave up 5 bases and J gave up 0 bases, with 11 bases separating them. This CDR3 spans 14 amino acids. The chain's CDR3 is CASSAARSNYGYTF. In DNA, the CDR3 is TGTGCCAGCAGTGCCGCTAGATCTAACTATGGCTACACCTTC.

The chain carries TRBV10-3 and TRBJ2-5, with D possibly being TRBD1 (7 bases). V was shortened by 4 bases and J by 2 bases, with 14 bases between the two germline ends. The CDR3 consists of 15 residues. Germline V lookup: CDR1 ENHRY, CDR2 SYGVKD. Here the CDR3 DNA reads TGTGCCATCAGTGCCGGCGGGACAGCTCAAGAGACCCAGTACTTC. This sequence encodes CAISAGGTAQETQYF.

V is TRBV28 and J is TRBJ1-5; 8 nucleotides match TRBD1. CDR3 size: 15 residues. Germline V gene sequence: CDR1 MDHEN, CDR2 SYDVKM. After removal of 3 bases from V and 7 bases from J, the junction contained 8 bases not matched to a gene. CDR3 DNA: TGTGCCAGCAGTTTTTATGGGACAGGAACCCAGCCCCAGCATTTT. It codes for CASSFYGTGTQPQHF.

This clone was found a few times. The chain uses TRBV10-1 and TRBJ2-2, with a weak D call TRBD2 (6 bases). Looked up from germline, CDR1 is WNHNN and CDR2 is SYGVQD (reference sequence). V was pared by 4 bases and J by 4 bases, with 10 bases between. The CDR3 is 14 residues long. The DNA for the CDR3 is TGCGCCAGCAGTGTGGGAGGCGGCACCGGGGAGCTGTTTTTT. It is translated as CASSVGGGTGELFF.

This clone was seen only a few times. The CDR3 loop is CASSFDRLNSPLHF. As DNA, the CDR3 is TGTGCCAGCAGCTTCGACAGATTAAATTCACCCCTCCACTTT. The gene calls are TRBV7-9 and TRBJ1-6, with D perhaps matching TRBD1 (5 bases). The germline V gene has CDR1 SEHNR and CDR2 FQNEAQ (reference sequence). The CDR3 spans 14 residues. Trimming shortened V by 3 bases and J by 7 bases, and 10 bases separated the two germline ends.

The chain joins TRBV19 to TRBJ2-1, with 7 nucleotides matching TRBD2. Looked up from germline, CDR1 is LNHDA and CDR2 is SQIVND (reference sequence). The junction had 7 bases not matched to a gene; V was cut back by 3 bases and J by 2 bases. The CDR3 is made up of 16 amino acids. CDR3 DNA: TGTGCCAGTAGTATTAGCGGGCAGCAACCCTACAATGAGCAGTTCTTC. Translated: CASSISGQQPYNEQFF.

There are a few counts of this clone. The chain joins TRBV30 to TRBJ2-7; TRBD1 matches 10 bases. Germline CDR1 GTSNPN, CDR2 SVGIG (reference sequence). This CDR3 spans 12 amino acids. V gave up 7 bases and J gave up 2 bases; unmatched junction bases: 2. DNA for the CDR3: TGTGCCTCGGGACAGGGGACCTACGAGCAGTACTTC. Encoded protein: CASGQGTYEQYF.

The chain recombines TRBV2 with TRBJ1-2, with no clear D. CDR1 is SNHLY, CDR2 FYNNEI, per germline. V was shortened by 3 bases and J by 2 bases, with 10 bases between the two germline ends. The CDR3 covers 14 residues. This chain's CDR3 is CASSDSGSNYGYTF. In DNA, the CDR3 is TGTGCCAGCAGTGACTCGGGTTCAAACTATGGCTACACCTTC.

This clone was seen only once. J is TRBJ2-7 and V is TRBV11-2; TRBD2 might be the D (6 bases). The germline V and J ends were trimmed by 5 bases and 6 bases, with 14 bases remaining between them. In germline, CDR1 is SGHAT, CDR2 FQNNGV. The CDR3 consists of 13 residues. This chain's CDR3 is CASSVGRRGEQYF. As DNA, the CDR3 is TGTGCCAGCAGCGTAGGCAGGCGGGGCGAGCAGTACTTC.

The chain is built from TRBV2 and TRBJ2-1; D may be TRBD2 (5 bases). The germline CDR1 and CDR2 sequences are SNHLY and FYNNEI. The CDR3 is made up of 11 amino acids. Trimming pared 7 bases from V and 9 bases from J, leaving 10 bases between. The CDR3 protein is CASKWESEQFF. The CDR3 DNA sequence: TGTGCCAGCAAGTGGGAGAGTGAGCAGTTCTTC.

The chain recombines TRBV7-2 with TRBJ2-3; no reliable D call. CDR3 length: 16 amino acids. Germline CDR1 SGHTA, CDR2 FQGNSA. V shed 1 base and J shed 5 bases, with 16 bases lying between them. In DNA form, the CDR3 reads TGTGCCAGCAGCTTAGGTCAAAGCAGGTGGAAAGATACGCAGTATTTT. This sequence encodes CASSLGQSRWKDTQYF.

The chain has TRBV7-9 and TRBJ1-2; D is perhaps TRBD1 (6 bases). The V and J ends lost 1 base and 8 bases respectively, with 17 bases between them. The CDR3 extends over 15 amino acids. Germline V gene data show CDR1 as SEHNR and CDR2 as FQNEAQ (reference sequence). In nucleotides, the CDR3 is TGTGCCAGCAGCTTAGAGGACAGACCCCCTTGGGGCTACACCTTC. Protein: CASSLEDRPPWGYTF.

The chain uses TRBV7-5 and TRBJ1-1; TRBD1 is the table's D call and was not checked against the DNA. TRBV7-5 is annotated as a pseudogene. The CDR3 length is 13 residues. The CDR3 reads CVRRLRLGTEAFF. The CDR3 coding sequence is TGTGTCAGAAGACTCAGGTTAGGAACTGAAGCTTTCTTT.

DNA of the CDR3: TGCGCCAGCAGCCCAGGGGTGGCTAACTATGGCTACACCTTC. It translates to CASSPGVANYGYTF. The genes are TRBV5-1 and TRBJ1-2; tentatively, D is TRBD1 (6 bases). V shed 4 bases and J shed 0 bases, with 10 bases lying between them. CDR3 length equals 14 residues. The germline gives CDR1 SGHRS, CDR2 YFSETQ.

This clone was detected only a few times. The CDR3: CASSLAASSYNEQFF. The CDR3, as DNA: TGTGCCAGCAGCTTAGCCGCGAGCTCCTACAATGAGCAGTTCTTC. The genes are TRBV7-7 and TRBJ2-1; no definite D call. Germline V CDR1 and CDR2: SSHAT, FNYEAQ (reference sequence). The CDR3 extends over 15 amino acids. Trimming stripped 0 bases from V and 0 bases from J, with 6 bases between.

The chain combines TRBV10-2 with TRBJ2-2; 9 nucleotides agree with TRBD2. Losses at the gene ends were 3 bases for V and 6 bases for J; bases not matched to a gene: 5. This CDR3 spans 15 amino acids. Per the germline V gene, CDR1 is WSHSY and CDR2 is SAAADI. Written as DNA, the CDR3 is TGCGCCAGCAGTGATCTAGCGGGAATTCCCGGGGAGCTGTTTTTT. It yields the protein CASSDLAGIPGELFF.

The J gene is TRBJ2-2, the V gene TRBV7-3; D is ambiguous. Germline V gene lookup returns CDR1 SGHTA and CDR2 FQGTGA. This CDR3 has 13 amino acids. The V gene lost 6 bases and the J gene lost 3 bases, with 8 bases spanning the gap. CDR3 DNA: TGTGCCAGCAGGATTCAGGACACCGGGGAGCTGTTTTTT. Protein: CASRIQDTGELFF.

The V gene is TRBV7-6, the J gene TRBJ2-3; 8 bases line up with TRBD1. The CDR3 runs 16 residues. Trimming cost V 4 bases and J 2 bases; bases outside gene matches: 8. CDR1 is SGHVS, CDR2 FNYEAQ, per germline. The CDR3 region is CASSSFDRGVTDTQYF. The CDR3, as DNA: TGTGCCAGCAGCTCTTTCGACAGGGGAGTCACAGATACGCAGTATTTT.

Here the CDR3 DNA reads TGTGCCATCAGTGGGGGGACTAGCGGATACGAGCAGTACTTC. Amino acids: CAISGGTSGYEQYF. The genes are TRBV10-3 and TRBJ2-7; 11 bases line up with TRBD2. This CDR3 spans 14 amino acids. Trimming at V came to 4 bases and at J to 4 bases, leaving 3 bases not matched to a gene. Germline V CDR1 and CDR2: ENHRY, SYGVKD.